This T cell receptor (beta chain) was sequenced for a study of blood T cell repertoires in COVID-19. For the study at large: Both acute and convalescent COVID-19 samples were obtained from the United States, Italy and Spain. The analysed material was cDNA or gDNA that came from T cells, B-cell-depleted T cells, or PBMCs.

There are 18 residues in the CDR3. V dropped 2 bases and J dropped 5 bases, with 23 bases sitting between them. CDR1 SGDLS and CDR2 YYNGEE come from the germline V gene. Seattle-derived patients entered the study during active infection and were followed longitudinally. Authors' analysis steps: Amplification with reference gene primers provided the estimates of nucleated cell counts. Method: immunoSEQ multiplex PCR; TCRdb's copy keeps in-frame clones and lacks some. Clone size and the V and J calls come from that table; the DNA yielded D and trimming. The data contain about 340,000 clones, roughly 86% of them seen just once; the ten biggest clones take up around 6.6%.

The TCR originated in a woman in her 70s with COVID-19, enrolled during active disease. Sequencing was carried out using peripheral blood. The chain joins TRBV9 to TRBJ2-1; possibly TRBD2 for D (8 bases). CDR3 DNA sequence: TGTGCCAGCAGCGTCCCCTCTCGGGGGGGACAGAACGACAATGAGCAGTTCTTC. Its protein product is CASSVPSRGGQNDNEQFF.